This T cell receptor (beta chain) was captured in a study of T-cell reconstitution after alpha-beta-depleted transplantation in children. Study results and caveats: After transplant, at about two months, alpha-beta T cells were reportedly derived from several hundred expanded graft clones. The study traced high day-60 TCRbeta diversity in some patients to surviving recipient T cells and thymic progenitors. Among T cells one year after transplant, newly produced cells accounted for most counts and diversity.

This CDR3 is 15 amino acids long. Trimming shortened V by 6 bases and J by 3 bases, and 18 bases separated the two germline ends. Preparation of the TCRbeta library was carried out with unique molecular identifiers. TCRdb passed the PCR reads through MiXCR, listing each CDR3 protein once. The sample shows fewer than 250,000 distinct CDR3 sequences, 7.5% to 9.5% of them seen only once. This clonotype was counted ten times or more. Its matching antigen is unknown. The chain joins TRBV12-3 or TRBV12-4 to TRBJ2-7; unclear D gene. The receptor's source is a male patient younger than 18 who had a stem cell transplant for acute lymphoblastic leukemia, so the T cells may come from the graft donor. The input for sequencing was PBMCs, mostly from graft donor cells, taken 180 days after TCRalphabeta/CD19-depleted stem cell transplant. The CDR3 reads CASSPGRTFIYEQYF. The CDR3 coding sequence is TGTGCCAGCAGCCCCGGACGGACGTTTATCTACGAGCAGTACTTC.